Listed here are 15 T cell receptor beta chains from one sample, sequenced in a study of human T cells and chemical hapten exposure. TCRdb recomputed calls from the RACE reads with MiXCR, one row per CDR3 protein. The sample shows around 42,000 distinct CDR3 sequences, 9.6% of them seen only once. The sample's time point: patch test 2, 6 weeks after DPC sensitization. Treatment defined: therapeutic diphenylcyclopropenone sensitization with weekly scalp DPC. Extraction yielded total RNA from whole blood (unfractionated). The material was whole blood, obtained in connection with sensitization to the hapten diphenylcyclopropenone (DPC). The receptors derive from a woman in her 30s with alopecia areata. Some clones in this sample may be carry-over from other donors' samples.

This clonotype was detected many times. The chain couples TRBV12-3 or TRBV12-4 to TRBJ2-5; TRBD1 aligns across 9 bases. The junction had 8 bases not matched to a gene; V was cut back by 5 bases and J by 4 bases. This CDR3 contains 15 residues. The CDR3 nucleotides read TGTGCCAGCAGTCGTCCCGGGACAGGGAGAGAGACCCAGTACTTC. It encodes CASSRPGTGRETQYF.

This clonotype showed up just a few times. This chain joins TRBV28 and TRBJ2-1; 7 bases match TRBD1. Losses at the gene ends were 5 bases for V and 3 bases for J; bases not matched to a gene: 7. The CDR3 is 15 amino acids. CDR1 MDHEN and CDR2 SYDVKM come from the germline V gene. This CDR3 reads CASSDTGEGYNEQFF. The CDR3 DNA reads as TGTGCCAGCAGTGATACAGGGGAAGGCTACAATGAGCAGTTCTTC.

The chain has TRBV9 and TRBJ2-5, with 10 positions matching TRBD2. The CDR3 runs 16 residues. Germline V gene sequence: CDR1 SGDLS, CDR2 YYNGEE. J gave up 1 base and V 4 bases, and 7 bases lay outside the gene matches. CDR3 nucleotide sequence: TGTGCCAGCAGCCCCAGACTAGCGGGCATCCAAGAGACCCAGTACTTC. The encoded protein is CASSPRLAGIQETQYF.

This clonotype was found a few times. This rearrangement joins TRBV7-2 to TRBJ2-5, with 7 bases aligning to TRBD2. The ends lost 4 bases at V and 5 bases at J; junction bases unmatched: 16. Germline lookup yields CDR1 SGHTA and CDR2 FQGNSA. There are 17 residues in the CDR3. This chain's CDR3 is CASSSPLRGGGRETQYF. The DNA of the CDR3 is TGTGCCAGCAGCTCGCCCTTAAGGGGCGGGGGTCGGGAGACCCAGTACTTC.

The gene calls are TRBV24-1 and TRBJ2-1; no definite D call. Germline CDR1 KGHDR, CDR2 SFDVKD. Deletions cut 3 bases from V and 4 bases from J, with 3 bases between. The length of the CDR3 is 12 residues. CDR3 protein: CATSDPYNEQFF. Written as DNA, the CDR3 is TGTGCCACCAGTGATCCGTACAATGAGCAGTTCTTC.

This clonotype was picked up a small number of times. The chain employs TRBV28 and TRBJ1-2; D may be TRBD1 (5 bases). Germline assignment: CDR1 MDHEN and CDR2 SYDVKM. The CDR3 covers 14 residues. V was cut by 4 bases and J by 8 bases, with 17 bases left in between. CDR3 sequence reads: CASSSNAGRSGYTF. The DNA for the CDR3 is TGTGCCAGCAGTTCGAACGCAGGGAGATCGGGCTACACCTTC.

The J gene is TRBJ2-6, the V gene TRBV19; 7 bases line up with TRBD1. Germline V gives CDR1 LNHDA, CDR2 SQIVND (reference sequence). The CDR3 has 16 amino acids. The V segment lost 6 bases and the J segment 0 bases; nucleotides outside the gene matches: 5. The CDR3 loop reads CASSETGDSGANVLTF. In DNA, the CDR3 is TGTGCCAGTAGCGAAACAGGGGACTCTGGGGCCAACGTCCTGACTTTC. Full variable domain (outside the CDR3, taken from reference TRBV19 and TRBJ2-6): DGGITQSPKYLFRKEGQNVTLSCEQNLNHDAMYWYRQDPGQGLRLIYYSQIVNDFQKGDIAEGYSVSREKKESFPLTVTSAQKNPTAFYLCASSETGDSGANVLTFGAGSRLTVL.

The chain employs TRBV20-1 and TRBJ1-1, with D possibly matching TRBD1 (5 bases). V was trimmed by 3 bases and J by 1 base, leaving 12 bases between them. CDR3 size: 14 residues. CDR1 is DFQATT, CDR2 SNEGSKA, per germline (reference sequence). Here the CDR3 reads CSARLGVTNTEAFF. The CDR3 nucleotides are TGCAGTGCTAGGCTGGGGGTAACGAACACTGAAGCTTTCTTT.

A few counts support this clonotype. This chain links TRBV12-3 or TRBV12-4 with TRBJ2-7; 13 bases match TRBD2. This CDR3 is built from 13 residues. After removal of 10 bases from V and 6 bases from J, the junction contained 6 bases not matched to a gene. The CDR3 spells CATGLAGAFEQYF. The CDR3 nucleotides are TGTGCCACCGGACTAGCGGGGGCTTTCGAGCAGTACTTC.

This clonotype was observed a handful of times. The genes are TRBV6-4 and TRBJ2-1, with 8 bases matching TRBD2. Trimming removed 0 bases from V and 3 bases from J; junction bases left unmatched: 4. The CDR3 consists of 16 residues. Germline V gene data show CDR1 as MRHNA and CDR2 as SNTAGT. This CDR3 reads CASSDSTRGDYNEQFF. CDR3 sequence (DNA): TGTGCCAGCAGTGACTCGACGCGGGGGGACTACAATGAGCAGTTCTTC.

This clonotype occurred a few times. The chain carries TRBV18 and TRBJ2-7, with D uncertain. Germline V lookup: CDR1 KGHSH, CDR2 LQKENI. Trimming pared 0 bases from V and 5 bases from J, leaving 14 bases between. The CDR3 is 15 amino acids. The CDR3 nucleotides read TGTGCCAGCTCACCACCTCTGGGCGGAGTCAACGAGCAGTACTTC. This encodes CASSPPLGGVNEQYF.

The chain is built from TRBV7-6 and TRBJ2-2; tentative D call: TRBD2 (6 bases). The V gene's germline CDR1 is SGHVS and CDR2 FNYEAQ. This CDR3 is built from 15 residues. Trimming shortened V by 5 bases and J by 4 bases, and 14 bases separated the two germline ends. CDR3 sequence: CASSLRQGGTGELFF. CDR3 DNA: TGTGCCAGCAGCCTCCGCCAGGGAGGCACCGGGGAGCTGTTTTTT.

This clonotype was observed at least ten times. The V gene is TRBV4-2, the J gene TRBJ1-1; a possible D gene is TRBD1 (5 bases). There are 15 residues in the CDR3. CDR1 and CDR2 from the germline V gene are LGHNA and YNFKEQ. With 1 base removed from V and 10 bases from J, the gap between germline ends came to 19 bases. The CDR3 loop reads CASSQVAGEGDRAFF. In nucleotides, the CDR3 is TGTGCCAGCAGCCAAGTTGCGGGGGAAGGAGATCGAGCTTTCTTT.

This clonotype occurred many times. This chain uses TRBV19 with TRBJ1-6, with D tentatively TRBD1 (5 bases). This CDR3 region has 12 residues. V was shortened by 2 bases and J by 10 bases, with 6 bases between the two germline ends. Germline-derived CDR1 and CDR2 are LNHDA and SQIVND (reference sequence). CDR3 DNA: TGTGCCAGTAGTATAAGGGGATCACCCCTCCACTTT. As protein: CASSIRGSPLHF.

This clonotype appeared a few times. V and J are TRBV7-3 and TRBJ2-1; D might be TRBD1 (5 bases). CDR3 length equals 14 residues. Trimming pared 2 bases from V and 10 bases from J, leaving 15 bases between. Per germline, CDR1 SGHTA and CDR2 FQGTGA. The CDR3 loop reads CASSLAQGGREQFF. DNA for the CDR3: TGTGCCAGCAGCTTAGCTCAGGGTGGTCGGGAGCAGTTCTTC.